This TCR beta chain was sequenced in a study of monozygotic twins with inflammatory bowel disease. Every TCR library consumed roughly 3,500 ng of total RNA. Two nested PCRs, run for roughly 15 and 9 cycles, were applied to TCRalpha and TCRbeta cDNA. Reprocessing the 5' RACE reads, TCRdb reports a single entry for every CDR3 protein and omits DNA. The sample totals around 400,000 distinct CDR3 sequences. Germline values: CDR1 SGHKS, CDR2 YYEKEE (reference sequence). This CDR3 comprises 13 residues. The source material was blood. This receptor was identified in a human donor with ulcerative colitis or Crohn's disease, or a healthy co-twin of an affected twin (not recorded which). This chain connects TRBV5-5 to TRBJ2-7. The CDR3 is CASSLVHALGQYF.